A selection of T cell receptor beta chains follows, all from one sample in a study of cytomegalovirus exposure and HLA in healthy donors. Measured with immunoSEQ multiplex PCR; TCRdb has only the in-frame clones, and not every one. Of approximately 140,000 clones listed, around 80% were seen once; the top ten hold 1.9%. Sequencing used PBMCs. The receptors were sampled from a woman aged 40 to 49 in good health and CMV-seronegative. Each CDR3 is given with its conserved first and last residue. D genes are given only for firm matches. A clone size is listed for some rows: how often the clone was seen (once, few, many), or a class if it is expanded.

V gene	clone size	J gene	D gene	CDR3 protein	CDR3 DNA
TRBV28	NA	TRBJ2-7	NA	CASSLAGRPYEQYF	TGTGCCAGCAGTTTGGCGGGAAGGCCCTACGAGCAGTACTTC
TRBV2	few	TRBJ1-2	NA	CASSRDINYGYTF	TGTGCCAGCAGCCGGGACATTAACTATGGCTACACCTTC
TRBV7-2	NA	TRBJ1-1	NA	CASSLAAGGSTEAFF	TGTGCCAGCAGCTTAGCCGCGGGGGGGTCCACTGAAGCTTTCTTT
TRBV30	NA	TRBJ2-2	TRBD2	CAWSVRLAGNTGELFF	TGTGCCTGGAGTGTACGGCTAGCGGGTAACACCGGGGAGCTGTTTTTT
TRBV11-1	NA	TRBJ1-2	NA	CASSLDNNYGYTF	TGTGCCAGCAGCTTGGACAACAACTATGGCTACACCTTC
TRBV19	NA	TRBJ1-5	TRBD1	CASSIEGTGPGQPQHF	TGTGCCAGTAGTATAGAGGGGACAGGGCCTGGTCAGCCCCAGCATTTT
TRBV27	few	TRBJ1-5	TRBD1	CASSKTGVQQPQHF	TGTGCCAGTTCTAAAACAGGGGTACAGCAGCCCCAGCATTTT
TRBV7-2	once	TRBJ2-1	TRBD2	CASMTSGRNEQFF	TGTGCCAGCATGACTAGCGGGAGAAATGAGCAGTTCTTC
TRBV28	NA	TRBJ1-2	NA	CASSSPQGWDYGYTF	TGTGCCAGCAGTTCCCCCCAGGGATGGGACTATGGCTACACCTTC
TRBV30	NA	TRBJ2-1	NA	CAWKPTGRGQPYNEQFF	TGTGCCTGGAAGCCCACCGGCAGGGGCCAACCCTACAATGAGCAGTTCTTC
TRBV10-3	NA	TRBJ2-1	NA	CAISDGGTDEQFF	TGTGCCATCAGTGATGGGGGGACGGATGAGCAGTTCTTC
TRBV9	NA	TRBJ2-7	TRBD1	CASSVGQRPYEQYF	TGTGCCAGCAGCGTGGGACAGCGACCCTACGAGCAGTACTTC
TRBV4-2	NA	TRBJ1-5	NA	CASSQGRVGGNQPQHF	TGTGCCAGCAGCCAAGGCAGGGTAGGTGGCAATCAGCCCCAGCATTTT
TRBV4-3	few	TRBJ2-2	TRBD1	CASSQARQGSGELFF	TGCGCCAGCAGCCAAGCCCGACAGGGATCCGGGGAGCTGTTTTTT
TRBV11-2	NA	TRBJ2-2	TRBD1	CASPGQRTGELFF	TGTGCCAGTCCGGGACAGCGCACCGGGGAGCTGTTTTTT
TRBV27	NA	TRBJ2-7	TRBD1	CASSFTGETYEQYF	TGTGCCAGCAGTTTTACAGGGGAAACCTACGAGCAGTACTTC
TRBV9	few	TRBJ2-3	TRBD1	CASSERGGQDTDTQYF	TGTGCCAGCAGCGAGAGAGGGGGACAGGACACAGATACGCAGTATTTT
TRBV12-5	NA	TRBJ2-7	TRBD1	CASAPPGTGGSPQYF	TGTGCTAGTGCCCCCCCAGGGACAGGGGGCTCACCACAGTACTTC